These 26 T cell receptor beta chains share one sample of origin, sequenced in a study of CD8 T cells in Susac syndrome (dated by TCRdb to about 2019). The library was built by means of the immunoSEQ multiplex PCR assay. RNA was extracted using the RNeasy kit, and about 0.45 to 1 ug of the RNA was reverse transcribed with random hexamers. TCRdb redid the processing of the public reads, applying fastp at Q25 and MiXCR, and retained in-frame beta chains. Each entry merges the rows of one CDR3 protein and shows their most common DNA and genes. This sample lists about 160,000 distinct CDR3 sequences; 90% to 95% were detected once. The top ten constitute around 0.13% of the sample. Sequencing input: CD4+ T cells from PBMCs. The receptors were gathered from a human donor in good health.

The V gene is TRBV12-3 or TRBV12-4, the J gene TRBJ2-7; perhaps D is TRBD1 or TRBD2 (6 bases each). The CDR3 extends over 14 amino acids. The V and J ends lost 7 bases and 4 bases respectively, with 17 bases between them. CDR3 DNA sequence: TGTGCCAGCACCCGCGCGCGGAGGGGGTACGAGCAGTACTTC. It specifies CASTRARRGYEQYF.

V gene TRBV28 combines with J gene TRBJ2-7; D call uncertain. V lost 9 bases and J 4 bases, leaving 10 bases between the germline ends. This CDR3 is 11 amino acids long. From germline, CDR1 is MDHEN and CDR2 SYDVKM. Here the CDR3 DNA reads TGTGCCAGTGGACCGGATTACGAGCAGTACTTC. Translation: CASGPDYEQYF.

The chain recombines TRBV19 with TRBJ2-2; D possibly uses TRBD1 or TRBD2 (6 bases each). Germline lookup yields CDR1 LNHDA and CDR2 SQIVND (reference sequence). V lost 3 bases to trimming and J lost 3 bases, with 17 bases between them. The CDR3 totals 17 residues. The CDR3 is CASSIGWGAGYTGELFF. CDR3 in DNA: TGTGCCAGTAGTATTGGTTGGGGGGCCGGATACACCGGGGAGCTGTTTTTT.

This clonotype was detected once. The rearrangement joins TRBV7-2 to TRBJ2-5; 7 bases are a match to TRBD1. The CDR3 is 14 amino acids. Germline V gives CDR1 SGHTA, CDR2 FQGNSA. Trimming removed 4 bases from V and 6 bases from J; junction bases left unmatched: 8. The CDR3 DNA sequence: TGTGCCAGCAGCTCAGGGGACAGCGAGAAGACCCAGTACTTC. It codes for CASSSGDSEKTQYF.

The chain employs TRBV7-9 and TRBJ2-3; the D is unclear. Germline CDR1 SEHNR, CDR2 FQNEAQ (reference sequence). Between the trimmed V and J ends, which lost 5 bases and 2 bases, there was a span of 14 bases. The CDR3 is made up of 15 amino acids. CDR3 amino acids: CASSTMNGPTDTQYF. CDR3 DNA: TGTGCCAGCAGCACGATGAATGGGCCCACAGATACGCAGTATTTT.

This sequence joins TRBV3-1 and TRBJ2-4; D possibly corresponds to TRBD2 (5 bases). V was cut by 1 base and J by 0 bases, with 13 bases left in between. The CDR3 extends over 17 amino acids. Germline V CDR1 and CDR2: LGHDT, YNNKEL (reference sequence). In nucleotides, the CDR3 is TGTGCCAGCAGCCAAGGGAGGCAGGCTCTAGCCAAAAACATTCAGTACTTC. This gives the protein CASSQGRQALAKNIQYF.

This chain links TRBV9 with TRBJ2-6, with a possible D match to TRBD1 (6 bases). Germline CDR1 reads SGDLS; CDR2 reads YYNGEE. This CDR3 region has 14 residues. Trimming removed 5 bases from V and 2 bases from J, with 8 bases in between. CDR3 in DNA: TGTGCCAGCAGTAACAGGGCTGGGGCCAACGTCCTGACTTTC. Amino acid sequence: CASSNRAGANVLTF.

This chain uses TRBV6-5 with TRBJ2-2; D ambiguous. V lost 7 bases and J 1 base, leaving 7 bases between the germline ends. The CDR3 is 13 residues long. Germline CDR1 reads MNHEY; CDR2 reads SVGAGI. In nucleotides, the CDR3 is TGTGCCAGCAAGAGTGAGAACACCGGGGAGCTGTTTTTT. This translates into CASKSENTGELFF.

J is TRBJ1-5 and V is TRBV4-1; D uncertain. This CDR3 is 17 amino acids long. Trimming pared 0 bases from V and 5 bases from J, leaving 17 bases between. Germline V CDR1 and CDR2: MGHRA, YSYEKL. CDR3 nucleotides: TGCGCCAGCAGCCAAGAATATAGTGCCGGAGGTTATCAGCCCCAGCATTTT. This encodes CASSQEYSAGGYQPQHF.

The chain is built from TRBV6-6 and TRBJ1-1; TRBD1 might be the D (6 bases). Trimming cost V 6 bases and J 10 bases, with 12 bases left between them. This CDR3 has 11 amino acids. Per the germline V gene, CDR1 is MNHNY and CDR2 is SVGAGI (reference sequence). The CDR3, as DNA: TGTGCCAGCAGACAGGGAGATTTAGCTTTCTTT. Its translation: CASRQGDLAFF.

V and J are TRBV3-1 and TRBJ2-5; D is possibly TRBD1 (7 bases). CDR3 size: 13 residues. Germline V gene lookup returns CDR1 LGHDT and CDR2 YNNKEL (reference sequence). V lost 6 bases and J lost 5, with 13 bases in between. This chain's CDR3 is CASRFRGRETQYF. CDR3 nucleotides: TGTGCCAGCAGGTTCAGGGGGAGGGAGACCCAGTACTTC.

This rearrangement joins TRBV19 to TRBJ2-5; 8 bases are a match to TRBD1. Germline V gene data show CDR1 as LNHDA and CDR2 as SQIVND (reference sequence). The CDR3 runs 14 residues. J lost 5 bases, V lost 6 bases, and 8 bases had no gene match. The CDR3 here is CASRLQGEGETQYF. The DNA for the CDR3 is TGTGCCAGTAGGTTACAGGGGGAAGGTGAGACCCAGTACTTC.

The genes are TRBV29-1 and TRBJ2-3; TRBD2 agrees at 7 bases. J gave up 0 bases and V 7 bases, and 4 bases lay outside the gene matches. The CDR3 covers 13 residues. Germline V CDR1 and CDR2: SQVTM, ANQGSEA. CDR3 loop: CSAMGLSTDTQYF. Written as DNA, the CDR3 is TGCAGCGCCATGGGACTAAGCACAGATACGCAGTATTTT.

The CDR3 DNA reads as TGTGCCCGCTCCTCAGGGTCGCCCACGGGGACCCAGTACTTC. Residues: CARSSGSPTGTQYF. V gene TRBV30 combines with J gene TRBJ2-5; D may be TRBD1 (5 bases). Germline V CDR1 and CDR2: GTSNPN, SVGIG (reference sequence). This CDR3 has 14 residues. V shed 8 bases and J shed 7 bases, with 23 bases lying between them.

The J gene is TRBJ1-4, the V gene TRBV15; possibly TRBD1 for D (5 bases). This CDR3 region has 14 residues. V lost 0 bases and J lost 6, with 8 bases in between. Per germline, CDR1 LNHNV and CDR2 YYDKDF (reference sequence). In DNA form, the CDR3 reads TGTGCCACCAGCAGAGATATGGGGGATGAAAAACTGTTTTTT. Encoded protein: CATSRDMGDEKLFF.

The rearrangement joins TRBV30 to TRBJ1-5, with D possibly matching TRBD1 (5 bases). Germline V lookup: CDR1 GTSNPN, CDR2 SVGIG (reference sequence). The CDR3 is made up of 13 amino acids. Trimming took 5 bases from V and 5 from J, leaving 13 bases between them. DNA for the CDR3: TGTGCCTGGTGCGGGGGGGGAGATCAGCCCCAGCATTTT. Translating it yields CAWCGGGDQPQHF. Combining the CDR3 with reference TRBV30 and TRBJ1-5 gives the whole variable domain SQTIHQWPATLVQPVGSPLSLECTVEGTSNPNLYWYRQAAGRGLQLLFYSVGIGQISSEVPQNLSASRPQDRQFILSSKKLLLSDSGFYLCAWCGGGDQPQHFGDGTRLSIL.

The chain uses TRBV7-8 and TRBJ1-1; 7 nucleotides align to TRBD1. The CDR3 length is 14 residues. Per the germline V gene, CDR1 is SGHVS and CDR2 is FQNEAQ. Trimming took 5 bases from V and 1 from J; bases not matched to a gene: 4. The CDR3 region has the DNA TGTGCCAGCAGCCCGGACAGGCGGAACACTGAAGCTTTCTTT. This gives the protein CASSPDRRNTEAFF.

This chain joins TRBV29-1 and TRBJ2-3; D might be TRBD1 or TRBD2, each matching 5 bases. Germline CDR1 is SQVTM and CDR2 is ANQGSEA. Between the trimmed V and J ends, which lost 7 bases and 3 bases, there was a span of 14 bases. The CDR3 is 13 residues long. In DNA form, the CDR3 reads TGCAGCGCGCCGGGACCAACAACAGATACGCAGTATTTT. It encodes CSAPGPTTDTQYF.

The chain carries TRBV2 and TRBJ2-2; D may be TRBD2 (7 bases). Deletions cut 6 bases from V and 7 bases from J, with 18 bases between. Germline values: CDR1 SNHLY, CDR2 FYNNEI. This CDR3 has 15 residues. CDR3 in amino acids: CASSQLGGQGGELFF. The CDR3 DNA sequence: TGTGCCAGCAGCCAATTGGGGGGGCAGGGCGGGGAGCTGTTTTTT.

CDR3 nucleotide sequence: TGTGCCAGCAGCCCACCTAACTATGGCTACACCTTC. This translates into CASSPPNYGYTF. The rearrangement uses TRBV9 and TRBJ1-2, with D uncertain. The CDR3 sequence is 12 residues long. Per the germline V gene, CDR1 is SGDLS and CDR2 is YYNGEE. V gave up 4 bases and J gave up 0 bases, with 4 bases separating them.

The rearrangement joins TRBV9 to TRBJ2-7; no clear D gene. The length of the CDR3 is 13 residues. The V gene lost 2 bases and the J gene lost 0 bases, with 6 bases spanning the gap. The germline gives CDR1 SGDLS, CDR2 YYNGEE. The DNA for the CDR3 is TGTGCCAGCAGCGTGTCGAACTCCTACGAGCAGTACTTC. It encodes CASSVSNSYEQYF.

The CDR3 nucleotides read TGTGCCAGTAGTATTAGCGCCGGGGAGCTGTTTTTT. Protein sequence: CASSISAGELFF. The rearrangement joins TRBV19 to TRBJ2-2, with D maybe TRBD2 (5 bases). Trimming shortened V by 3 bases and J by 6 bases, and 5 bases separated the two germline ends. The V gene's germline CDR1 is LNHDA and CDR2 SQIVND (reference sequence). The CDR3 runs to 12 residues.

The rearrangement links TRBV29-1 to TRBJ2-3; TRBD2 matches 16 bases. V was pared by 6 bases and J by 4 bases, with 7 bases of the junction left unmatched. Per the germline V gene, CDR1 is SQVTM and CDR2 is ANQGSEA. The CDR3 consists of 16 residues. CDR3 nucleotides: TGCAGCGTGGAGGGGACTAGCGGGGGGGTTTCAGATACGCAGTATTTT. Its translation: CSVEGTSGGVSDTQYF.

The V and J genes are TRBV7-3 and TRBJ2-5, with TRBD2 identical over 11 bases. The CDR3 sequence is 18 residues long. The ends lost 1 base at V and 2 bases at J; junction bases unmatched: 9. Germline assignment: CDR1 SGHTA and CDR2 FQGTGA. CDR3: CASSLKLAGASRQETQYF. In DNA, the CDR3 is TGTGCCAGCAGCTTAAAACTAGCGGGGGCCTCGCGGCAAGAGACCCAGTACTTC. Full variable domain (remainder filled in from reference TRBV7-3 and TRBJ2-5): GAGVSQTPSNKVTEKGKYVELRCDPISGHTALYWYRQSLGQGPEFLIYFQGTGAADDSGLPNDRFFAVRPEGSVSTLKIQRTERGDSAVYLCASSLKLAGASRQETQYFGPGTRLLVL.

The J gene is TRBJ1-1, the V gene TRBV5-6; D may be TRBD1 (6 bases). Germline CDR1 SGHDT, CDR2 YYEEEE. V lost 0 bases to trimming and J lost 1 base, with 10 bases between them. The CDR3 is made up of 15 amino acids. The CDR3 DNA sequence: TGTGCCAGCAGCTTGGATACAGGGAGGAACACTGAAGCTTTCTTT. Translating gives CASSLDTGRNTEAFF.

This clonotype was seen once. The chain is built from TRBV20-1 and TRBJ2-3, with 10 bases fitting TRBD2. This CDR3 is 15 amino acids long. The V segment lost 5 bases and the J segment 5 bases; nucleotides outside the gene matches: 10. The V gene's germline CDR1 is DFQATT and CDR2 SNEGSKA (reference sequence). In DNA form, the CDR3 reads TGCAGTGCTCACCAACTAGCGGGGCGGATAGATACGCAGTATTTT. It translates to CSAHQLAGRIDTQYF.